The clone carrying this T cell receptor beta chain is judged medium-sized (0.01 to 0.1%). This sample was taken from a study of tumor-infiltrating lymphocytes in oesophageal squamous cell carcinoma. TCRdb re-called the PCR reads with MiXCR, one entry per CDR3 protein. The table lists about 11,000 distinct CDR3 sequences, 57% of them singletons. The specimen sequenced was esophageal tumor tissue. The receptor's source is a male donor with esophageal squamous cell carcinoma.

CDR3 DNA: TGTGCCAGCAGTTTTGTCCCGAGTGACGAGCAGTACTTC. This codes for CASSFVPSDEQYF. The chain joins TRBV12-3 or TRBV12-4 to TRBJ2-7; unclear D gene. This CDR3 has 13 amino acids. V gave up 3 bases and J gave up 5 bases, with 11 bases separating them.